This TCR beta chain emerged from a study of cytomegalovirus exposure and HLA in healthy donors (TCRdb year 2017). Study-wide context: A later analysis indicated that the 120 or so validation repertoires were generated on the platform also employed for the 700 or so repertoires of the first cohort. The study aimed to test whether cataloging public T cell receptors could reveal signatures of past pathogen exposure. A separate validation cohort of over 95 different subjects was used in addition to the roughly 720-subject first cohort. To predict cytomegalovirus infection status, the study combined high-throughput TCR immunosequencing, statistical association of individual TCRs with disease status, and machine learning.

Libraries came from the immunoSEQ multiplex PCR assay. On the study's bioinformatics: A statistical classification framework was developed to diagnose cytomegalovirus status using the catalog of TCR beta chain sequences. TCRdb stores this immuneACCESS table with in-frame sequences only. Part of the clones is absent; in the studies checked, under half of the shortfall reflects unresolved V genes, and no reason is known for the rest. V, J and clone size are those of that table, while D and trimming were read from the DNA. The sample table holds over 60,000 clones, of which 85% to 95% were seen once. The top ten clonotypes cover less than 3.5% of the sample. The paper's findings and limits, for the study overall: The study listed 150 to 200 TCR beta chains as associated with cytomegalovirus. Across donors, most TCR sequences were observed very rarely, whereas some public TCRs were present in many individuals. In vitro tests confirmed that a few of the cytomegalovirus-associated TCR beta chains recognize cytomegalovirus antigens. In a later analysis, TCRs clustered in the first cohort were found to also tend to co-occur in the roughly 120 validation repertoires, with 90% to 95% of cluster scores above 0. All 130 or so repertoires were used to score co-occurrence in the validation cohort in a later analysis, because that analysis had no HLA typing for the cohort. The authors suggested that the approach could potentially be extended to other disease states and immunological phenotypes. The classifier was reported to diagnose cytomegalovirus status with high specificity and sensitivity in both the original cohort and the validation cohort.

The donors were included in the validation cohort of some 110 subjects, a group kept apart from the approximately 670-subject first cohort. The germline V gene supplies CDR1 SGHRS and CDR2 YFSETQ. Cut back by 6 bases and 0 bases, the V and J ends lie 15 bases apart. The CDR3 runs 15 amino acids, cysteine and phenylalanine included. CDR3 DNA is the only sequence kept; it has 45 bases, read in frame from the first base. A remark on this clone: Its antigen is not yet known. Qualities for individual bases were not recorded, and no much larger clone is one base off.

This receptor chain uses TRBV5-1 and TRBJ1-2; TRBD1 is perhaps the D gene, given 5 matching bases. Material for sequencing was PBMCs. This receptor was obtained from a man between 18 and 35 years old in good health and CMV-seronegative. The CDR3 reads CASKMAAGTNYGYTF. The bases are TGCGCCAGCAAGATGGCGGCAGGGACTAACTATGGCTACACCTTC.